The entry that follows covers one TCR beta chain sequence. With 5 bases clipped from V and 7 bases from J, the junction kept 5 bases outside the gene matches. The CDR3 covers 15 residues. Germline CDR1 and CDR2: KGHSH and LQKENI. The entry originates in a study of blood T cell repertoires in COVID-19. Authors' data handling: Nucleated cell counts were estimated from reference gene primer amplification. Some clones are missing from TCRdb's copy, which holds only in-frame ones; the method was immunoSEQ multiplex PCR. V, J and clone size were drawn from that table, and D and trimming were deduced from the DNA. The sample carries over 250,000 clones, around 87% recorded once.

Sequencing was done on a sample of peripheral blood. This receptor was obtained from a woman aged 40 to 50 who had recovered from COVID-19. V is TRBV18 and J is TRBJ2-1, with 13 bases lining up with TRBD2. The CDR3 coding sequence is TGTGCCAGCTCAACTGGACTAGCGGGGGATAATGAGCAGTTCTTC. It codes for CASSTGLAGDNEQFF.